This T cell receptor (beta chain) was obtained from a study of cytomegalovirus exposure and HLA in healthy donors. A multiplex PCR was run with 60 Vbeta primers and 13 Jbeta primers. Profiling relied on immunoSEQ multiplex PCR, and the TCRdb table lists in-frame clones only, not all of them. The sample has about 130,000 clones, 65% to 75% seen once. The sample was PBMCs. The receptor was isolated from a woman between 50 and 59 years old in good health and CMV-seropositive.

The CDR3 loop reads CASSLEGTGLATEAFF. In nucleotides, the CDR3 is TGCGCCAGCAGCTTGGAGGGGACAGGGTTGGCCACTGAAGCTTTCTTT. The V and J genes are TRBV5-1 and TRBJ1-1, with 9 bases lining up with TRBD1. Trimming at V came to 0 bases and at J to 4 bases, leaving 7 bases not matched to a gene. This CDR3 spans 16 amino acids. Germline V gives CDR1 SGHRS, CDR2 YFSETQ.